Shown below are 22 T cell receptor beta chains from a single sample sequenced in a study of T cell responses to AZD1222 COVID-19 vaccine (dated by TCRdb to 2020 to 2023). What the time point label conveys for this sample: baseline before first vaccination. Receptor amplification or capture employed the immunoSEQ multiplex PCR assay. The immuneACCESS repertoire file appears here via TCRdb, limited to in-frame rearrangements. These files lack a portion of the clones; in checked studies, under half of the deficit traces to unresolved V genes, and the cause of the others is not known. For this sample the table gives roughly 110,000 clones, of which roughly 90% were detected only once. 6.6% of the sample comes from the top ten. This specimen consisted of peripheral blood, obtained on day 0 of AZD1222 vaccination. The source of these receptors is an adult in good health.

This rearrangement joins TRBV9 to TRBJ1-1; TRBD1 matches at 8 bases. The CDR3 runs to 14 residues. V gave up 3 bases and J gave up 4 bases; unmatched junction bases: 5. Germline lookup yields CDR1 SGDLS and CDR2 YYNGEE. The CDR3 is CASSGQGYGTEAFF. CDR3 DNA: TGTGCCAGCAGCGGACAGGGGTACGGCACTGAAGCTTTCTTT.

The V and J genes are TRBV14 and TRBJ2-1, with D hard to call. The CDR3 is made up of 15 amino acids. With 2 bases removed from V and 4 bases from J, the gap between germline ends came to 12 bases. Germline CDR1 reads SGHDN; CDR2 reads FVKESK. CDR3: CASSQKRTEYNEQFF. The DNA for the CDR3 is TGTGCCAGCAGCCAAAAACGCACTGAGTACAATGAGCAGTTCTTC.

The genes are TRBV2 and TRBJ2-7; 10 nucleotides line up with TRBD2. CDR1 SNHLY and CDR2 FYNNEI come from the germline V gene. This CDR3 comprises 18 residues. J lost 2 bases, V lost 2 bases, and 12 bases had no gene match. CDR3 in DNA: TGTGCCAGCAGTGAATGGAGAAGCGGGAGGGACCGGGCCTACGAGCAGTACTTC. Translated, it gives CASSEWRSGRDRAYEQYF.

The chain joins TRBV5-8 to TRBJ2-1, with 9 bases fitting TRBD2. J lost 10 bases, V lost 2 bases, and 10 bases had no gene match. There are 15 residues in the CDR3. Germline V CDR1 and CDR2: SGHTS, YDEGEE. Written as DNA, the CDR3 is TGTGCCAGCAGCTTCTTGCGGGGGGGTGAAGACGAGCAGTTCTTC. Translation: CASSFLRGGEDEQFF.

The chain employs TRBV6-5 and TRBJ2-7, with D hard to call. CDR1 is MNHEY, CDR2 SVGAGI, per germline. The CDR3 is 15 amino acids. V was trimmed by 2 bases and J by 0 bases, leaving 11 bases between them. CDR3 DNA: TGTGCCAGCAGTTACGGGAAAACGAGCTCCTACGAGCAGTACTTC. The encoded protein is CASSYGKTSSYEQYF.

The genes are TRBV2 and TRBJ1-5; weak D call: TRBD1 (5 bases). Germline-derived CDR1 and CDR2 are SNHLY and FYNNEI. This CDR3 is 13 amino acids long. The germline V and J ends were trimmed by 7 bases and 7 bases, with 14 bases remaining between them. The CDR3 DNA reads as TGTGCCAGCATTGGGGATCGGGGCCAGCCCCAGCATTTT. Its translation: CASIGDRGQPQHF.

This chain joins TRBV5-6 and TRBJ2-2; D call uncertain. Germline values: CDR1 SGHDT, CDR2 YYEEEE. The CDR3 loop spans 11 amino acids. V lost 6 bases and J lost 6, with 6 bases in between. The CDR3 spells CASTSSGELFF. CDR3 nucleotides: TGTGCCAGCACCAGTTCCGGGGAGCTGTTTTTT.

This rearrangement joins TRBV4-3 to TRBJ2-5, with TRBD1 as a possible D gene (6 bases). This CDR3 comprises 15 residues. Germline V gene sequence: CDR1 LGHNA, CDR2 YSLEER. Trimming took off 3 bases at V and 1 base at J, with 12 bases between the two ends. The CDR3 DNA sequence: TGCGCCAGCAGCCAGCAGACAGGCGTCCAAGAGACCCAGTACTTC. Its translation is CASSQQTGVQETQYF.

J is TRBJ2-1 and V is TRBV27, with a tentative D call TRBD1 (5 bases). Trimming pared 1 base from V and 7 bases from J, leaving 11 bases between. Germline CDR1 and CDR2: MNHEY and SMNVEV (reference sequence). The CDR3 runs to 14 residues. CDR3 nucleotide sequence: TGTGCCAGCAGTTTATTCAGGGCAGGGAATGAGCAGTTCTTC. Translating gives CASSLFRAGNEQFF.

This clone has a single count. The chain carries TRBV24-1 and TRBJ2-3, with 8 bases fitting TRBD1. Germline CDR1 is KGHDR and CDR2 is SFDVKD. The CDR3 has 18 residues. V shed 2 bases and J 4 bases; nucleotides not matched to a gene: 13. Here the CDR3 reads CATSDSYRGKSYADTQYF. Written as DNA, the CDR3 is TGTGCCACCAGTGATTCCTACAGGGGGAAATCTTATGCAGATACGCAGTATTTT.

This chain links TRBV6-2 or TRBV6-3 with TRBJ2-1; 9 bases agree with TRBD2. The germline CDR1 and CDR2 sequences are MNHEY and SVGEGT. V lost 4 bases to trimming and J lost 2 bases; unmatched junction nucleotides: 9. CDR3 length equals 17 residues. The CDR3 DNA follows: TGTGCCAGCAGTTTCCATACTAGCGGGCAGGCCTACAATGAGCAGTTCTTC. It codes for CASSFHTSGQAYNEQFF.

The V gene is TRBV7-9, the J gene TRBJ2-1; 7 bases match TRBD2. Germline trimming cut 5 bases from V and 9 bases from J; bases unmatched to any gene: 19. The germline V gene encodes CDR1 SEHNR and CDR2 FQNEAQ (reference sequence). The CDR3 has 17 residues. For the CDR3, the DNA is TGTGCCAGCAGCAGACGGGCTAGCGGAGGCGATCCGGGTGAGCAGTTCTTC. Its translation is CASSRRASGGDPGEQFF.

This chain links TRBV13 with TRBJ2-3; 7 nucleotides agree with TRBD2. V gave up 5 bases and J gave up 4 bases; unmatched junction bases: 12. This CDR3 region has 16 residues. The V gene's germline CDR1 is PRHDT and CDR2 FYEKMQ (reference sequence). CDR3 bases: TGTGCCAGCAGCCCGTGGTCGCGGGAGATCTCAGATACGCAGTATTTT. It specifies CASSPWSREISDTQYF.

The chain employs TRBV7-9 and TRBJ1-3; a weak D match, TRBD1 (5 bases). CDR3 length: 16 amino acids. Germline CDR1 and CDR2: SEHNR and FQNEAQ (reference sequence). Between the trimmed V and J ends, which lost 5 bases and 0 bases, there was a span of 14 bases. In nucleotides, the CDR3 is TGTGCCAGCAGCCCCCGGGGTGGGGGCTCTGGAAACACCATATATTTT. Protein sequence: CASSPRGGGSGNTIYF.

V and J are TRBV12-3 or TRBV12-4 and TRBJ1-6, with D tentatively TRBD1 (5 bases). V was clipped by 5 bases and J by 9 bases, with 8 bases between them. The CDR3 sequence is 12 residues long. CDR3 in DNA: TGTGCCAGCAGTACAGGTGCTTCACCCCTCCACTTT. It specifies CASSTGASPLHF.

On this clone itself: In the same sample, other DNA sequences code for this CDR3. The CDR3 protein is CASSLADTEAFF. As DNA, the CDR3 is TGTGCCAGCAGTTTGGCGGACACTGAAGCTTTCTTT. This rearrangement joins TRBV12-3 or TRBV12-4 to TRBJ1-1; D not resolved. Trimming left V 3 bases short and J 3 bases short, with 5 bases between. This CDR3 contains 12 residues.

This clone was seen once. This sequence joins TRBV2 and TRBJ2-7; TRBD1 matches 9 bases. V lost 2 bases to trimming and J lost 6 bases; unmatched junction nucleotides: 5. Germline CDR1 SNHLY, CDR2 FYNNEI. CDR3 length: 14 amino acids. The CDR3: CASSEQGQGAEQYF. The CDR3 nucleotides are TGTGCCAGCAGTGAACAGGGACAGGGTGCCGAGCAGTACTTC.

This chain links TRBV5-5 with TRBJ1-1; TRBD1 matches 10 bases. This CDR3 is 15 amino acids long. Unmatched junction bases numbered 9, after V lost 4 bases and J lost 6 bases. Per germline, CDR1 SGHKS and CDR2 YYEKEE (reference sequence). The CDR3 reads CASSVRGQGNPEAFF. The CDR3 DNA is TGTGCCAGCAGCGTTAGGGGACAGGGGAATCCTGAAGCTTTCTTT.

The chain joins TRBV5-5 to TRBJ2-3; no firm D call. Between the trimmed V and J ends, which lost 0 bases and 1 base, there was a span of 9 bases. CDR3 length equals 15 residues. Germline V gene sequence: CDR1 SGHKS, CDR2 YYEKEE (reference sequence). The CDR3 protein is CASSLEGSRTDTQYF. In DNA, the CDR3 is TGTGCCAGCAGCTTGGAGGGCAGCCGCACAGATACGCAGTATTTT.

This clone showed up just once. V gene TRBV19 combines with J gene TRBJ2-1; a weak D match, TRBD2 (7 bases). There are 15 residues in the CDR3. Trimming left V 0 bases short and J 9 bases short, with 15 bases between. The germline gives CDR1 LNHDA, CDR2 SQIVND (reference sequence). The CDR3 DNA follows: TGTGCCAGTAGTATAGACCCCACTAGGGGGGGTGAGCAGTTCTTC. Translating it yields CASSIDPTRGGEQFF.

The genes are TRBV7-9 and TRBJ1-2, with a weak D call TRBD1 (6 bases). Germline V CDR1 and CDR2: SEHNR, FQNEAQ (reference sequence). Trimming stripped 5 bases from V and 1 base from J, with 11 bases between. The CDR3 sequence is 14 residues long. In DNA, the CDR3 is TGTGCCAGCAGCGTTTTAGGGGGTAACTATGGCTACACCTTC. This encodes CASSVLGGNYGYTF.

The V and J genes are TRBV9 and TRBJ2-5, with unresolved D. CDR1 and CDR2 from the germline V gene are SGDLS and YYNGEE. This CDR3 has 15 residues. Trimming left V 0 bases short and J 5 bases short, with 14 bases between. Here the CDR3 reads CASSVEQTPMETQYF. Here the CDR3 DNA reads TGTGCCAGCAGCGTAGAACAGACGCCGATGGAGACCCAGTACTTC.